The clone carrying this TCR beta chain came up a few times. This record belongs to a study of blood T cell repertoires in COVID-19. Across the whole study: Samples of COVID-19 (acute and convalescent) were obtained from the United States, Italy and Spain. PBMCs, B-cell-depleted T cells, or T cells were the source of the cDNA or gDNA that made up the material.

Trimming cost V 5 bases and J 7 bases; bases outside gene matches: 6. CDR1 is SEHNR and CDR2 is FQNEAQ in the germline V gene (reference sequence). There are 13 residues in the CDR3. In the original workflow: Reference gene primers were amplified, and this amplification served to estimate nucleated cell counts. Libraries were prepared by immunoSEQ multiplex PCR; TCRdb keeps only in-frame clonotypes and omits some of them. V and J calls and clone size are given by that table; D and trimming were obtained from the DNA. Found here are about 490,000 clones, roughly 88% of them singletons; the top ten hold about 3%.

What was sequenced was peripheral blood. This chain joins TRBV7-9 and TRBJ1-1; the match to TRBD1 covers 8 bases. The TCR sequence derives from a human donor in a cohort sampled during active COVID-19. The CDR3, as DNA: TGTGCCAGCAGCCTGGACAGGGAACATGAAGCTTTCTTT. Its protein is CASSLDREHEAFF.